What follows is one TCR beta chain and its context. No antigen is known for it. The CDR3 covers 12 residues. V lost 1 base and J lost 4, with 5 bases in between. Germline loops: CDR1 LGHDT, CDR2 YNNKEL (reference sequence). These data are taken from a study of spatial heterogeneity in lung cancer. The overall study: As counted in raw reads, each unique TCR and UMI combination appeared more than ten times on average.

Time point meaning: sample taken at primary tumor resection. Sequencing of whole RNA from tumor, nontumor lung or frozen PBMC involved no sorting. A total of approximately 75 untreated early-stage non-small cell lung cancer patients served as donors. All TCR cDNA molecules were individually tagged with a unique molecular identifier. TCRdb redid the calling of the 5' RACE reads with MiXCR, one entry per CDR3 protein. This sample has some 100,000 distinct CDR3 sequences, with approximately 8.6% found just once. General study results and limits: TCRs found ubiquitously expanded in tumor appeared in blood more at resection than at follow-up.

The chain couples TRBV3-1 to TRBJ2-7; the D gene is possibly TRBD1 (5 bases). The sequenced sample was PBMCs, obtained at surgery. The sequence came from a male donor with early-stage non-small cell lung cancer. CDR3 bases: TGTGCCAGCAGCCAAGGACAGTACGAGCAGTACTTC. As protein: CASSQGQYEQYF.